This T cell receptor beta chain was recorded in a study of regulatory T cells in long-lasting Graves disease. Time point defined: newly diagnosed GD, antithyroid drugs for less than 3 months. PBMCs provided the RNA from which the TCR library was made. Recruitment took place at an endocrinology department in Xi'an, China. Trimming removed 4 bases at V and 0 bases at J, with 12 bases between. The CDR3 spans 15 residues. Germline CDR1 and CDR2: SGHRS and YFSETQ. The sample holds one count of this clonotype. Investigators prepared the TCR beta libraries by applying iRepertoire HTBI primers and Arm-PCR of CDR3 regions. TCRdb processed the multiplex PCR reads anew with MiXCR; each CDR3 protein has one entry. The sample lists about 450,000 distinct CDR3 sequences, around 15% seen once, with around 10% in the top ten. These records were also assigned to another study, of T cells in Graves' hyperthyroidism and ophthalmopathy. From that second work: Within blood appeared most thyroid clonotypes that had expanded above 0.001.

V usage is TRBV5-1 and J usage is TRBJ2-3; no definite D call. Sample: peripheral blood mononuclear cells (PBMCs), taken at new diagnosis, from a patient treated with antithyroid drugs. The TCR sequence derives from a woman aged 25 to 45 with Graves disease. In nucleotides, the CDR3 is TGCGCCAGCAGCCTGGGTCCATCTAGCACAGATACGCAGTATTTT. As protein: CASSLGPSSTDTQYF.